This TCR beta chain was recorded in a study of blood T cell repertoires in COVID-19. Overall study context: The United States, Italy and Spain were the sources of the acute and convalescent COVID-19 samples. T cells, B-cell-depleted T cells, or PBMCs provided the cDNA or gDNA that served as material.

V gave up 1 base and J gave up 2 bases, with 9 bases separating them. The CDR3 contains 15 residues. Original handling: Nucleated cell number was recorded as an estimate derived from reference gene primer amplification. Only in-frame clones appear in the TCRdb table, and some are missing; sequencing was by immunoSEQ multiplex PCR. For V, J and clone size, that table is used; D and trimming come from the DNA. The top ten clones hold 2% to 2.5% of a sample with about 360,000 clones, over 75% of them seen once. The TCR sequence derives from a woman in her forties with acute COVID-19. The chain combines TRBV23-1 with TRBJ1-5; the D is unclear. TRBV23-1 qualifies as an ORF whose function is uncertain. The sequencing sample was made of PBMCs or T cells enriched from blood (not recorded which). The CDR3, as DNA: TGCGCCAGCAGTCAATATTGGGGAGGCAATCAGCCCCAGCATTTT. Its protein is CASSQYWGGNQPQHF.